This T cell receptor beta chain was recorded in a study of blood T cell repertoires in COVID-19 (dated by TCRdb to the early 2020s). In terms of the full investigation: Collaborator samples came from the United States, Italy and Spain and covered acute and convalescent phases of COVID-19. HLA class I and class II types, where available, came from metadata supplied by the sample provider rather than from assay-based typing. The dataset comprised deeply sampled blood TCRbeta repertoires from subjects exposed to, actively infected with, or recovered from COVID-19. A freely available public database, intended as a resource for researchers studying the immune response to SARS-CoV-2, is where the repertoires were released. The prospective study material was composed of cDNA or gDNA derived from T cells, B-cell-depleted T cells, or PBMCs. Sample metadata almost always included a de-identified subject ID, COVID-19 status, age in years and sex. The samples were drawn from the first 160 participants of the ongoing ImmuneRACE study and from over a thousand subjects provided by 6 global collaborators.

Collaborating institutions collected whole blood in K2EDTA tubes following their own protocols. For TCRbeta analysis, collaborators shipped samples as frozen whole blood, isolated PBMCs, or DNA extracted from either of those sample types. TCRbeta CDR3 regions were amplified from genomic DNA using the immunoSEQ Assay, a bias-controlled multiplex PCR. The authors' analysis ran thus. The number of nucleated cells in each sample was estimated by amplification of reference gene primers within the assay. To quantify the absolute abundance of each unique TCRbeta CDR3 rearrangement, sequence reads were collapsed and filtered. Productive Simpson clonality was computed per sample as the square root of Simpson's diversity index over productive rearrangements. Held by TCRdb, this immuneACCESS table contains in-frame sequences only and omits some clones. Under half of the omission traces to an unresolved V gene where checked; the cause of the rest is unknown. The V and J calls and clone size are taken from that table; D and trimming were inferred from the DNA. Counted in this sample were 50,000 to 65,000 clones; around 87% of them appeared once. About 15% of the sample rests with the top ten.

What the work shows at the level of the full study, not this receptor alone: Clinical and demographic metadata were provided uncurated, with the amount varying by source and participant.

For this clone: Its antigen remains undetermined. It has no much larger one-base neighbor in the sample; base qualities were not kept.

Relative to germline, V is missing 0 bases and J is missing 7 bases, with 2 bases of the junction outside any gene match. The germline V gene sets CDR1 to LGHNA and CDR2 to YSLEER. The CDR3, from cysteine to phenylalanine, totals 13 residues. Only CDR3 DNA remains: 39 bases, in frame from the first base. The clonotype comes from a human donor in a cohort sampled during active COVID-19. Sequenced sample: peripheral blood. The chain employs TRBV4-3 and TRBJ1-2, and 7 bases in between align with TRBD1. The CDR3 protein sequence reads: CASSQDQGGGYTF. The DNA sequence reads TGCGCCAGCAGCCAAGACCAGGGGGGTGGCTACACCTTC.